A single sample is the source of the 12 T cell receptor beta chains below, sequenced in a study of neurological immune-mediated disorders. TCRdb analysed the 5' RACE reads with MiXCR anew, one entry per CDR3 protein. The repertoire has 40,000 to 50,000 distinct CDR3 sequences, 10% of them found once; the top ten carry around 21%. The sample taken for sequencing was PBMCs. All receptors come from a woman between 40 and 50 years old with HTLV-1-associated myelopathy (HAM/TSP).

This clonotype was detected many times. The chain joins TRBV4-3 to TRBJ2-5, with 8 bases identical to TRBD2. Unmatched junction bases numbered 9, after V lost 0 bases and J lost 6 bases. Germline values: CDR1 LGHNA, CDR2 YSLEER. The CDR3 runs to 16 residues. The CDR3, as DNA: TGCGCCAGCAGCCAAGATTCCCCGGGGGGGCCACAGACCCAGTACTTC. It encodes CASSQDSPGGPQTQYF.

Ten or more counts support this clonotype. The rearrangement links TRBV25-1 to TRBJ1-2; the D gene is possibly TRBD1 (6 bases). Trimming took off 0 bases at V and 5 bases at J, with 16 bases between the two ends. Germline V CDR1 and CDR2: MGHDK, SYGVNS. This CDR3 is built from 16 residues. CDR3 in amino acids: CASSEYRGGAGYGYTF. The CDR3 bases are TGTGCCAGCAGTGAATATAGGGGGGGCGCCGGTTATGGCTACACCTTC.

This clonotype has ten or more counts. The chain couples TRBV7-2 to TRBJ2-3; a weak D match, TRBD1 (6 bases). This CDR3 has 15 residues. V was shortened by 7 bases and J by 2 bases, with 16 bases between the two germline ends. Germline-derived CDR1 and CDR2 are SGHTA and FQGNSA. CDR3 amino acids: CASIIRGLPTDTQYF. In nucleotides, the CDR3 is TGTGCCAGCATCATCAGGGGTTTGCCCACAGATACGCAGTATTTT.

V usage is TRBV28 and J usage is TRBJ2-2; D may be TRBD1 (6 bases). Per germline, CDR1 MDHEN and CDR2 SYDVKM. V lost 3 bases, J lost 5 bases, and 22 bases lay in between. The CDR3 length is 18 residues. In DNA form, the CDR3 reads TGTGCCAGCAGTTTGAGGCTCGATTCTGGGGGCGGGACCGGGGAGCTGTTTTTT. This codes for CASSLRLDSGGGTGELFF. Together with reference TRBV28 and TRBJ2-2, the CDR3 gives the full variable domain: DVKVTQSSRYLVKRTGEKVFLECVQDMDHENMFWYRQDPGLGLRLIYFSYDVKMKEKGDIPEGYSVSREKKERFSLILESASTNQTSMYLCASSLRLDSGGGTGELFFGEGSRLTVL.

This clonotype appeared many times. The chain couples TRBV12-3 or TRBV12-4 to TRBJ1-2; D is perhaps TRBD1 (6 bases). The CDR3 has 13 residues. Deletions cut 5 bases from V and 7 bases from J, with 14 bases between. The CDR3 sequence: CASSPSHRVGYTF. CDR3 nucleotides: TGTGCCAGCAGTCCTAGCCACAGGGTTGGCTACACCTTC.

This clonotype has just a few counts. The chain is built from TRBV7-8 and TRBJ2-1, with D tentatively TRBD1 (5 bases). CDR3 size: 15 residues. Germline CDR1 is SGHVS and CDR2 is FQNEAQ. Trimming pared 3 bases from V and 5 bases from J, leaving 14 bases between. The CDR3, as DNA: TGTGCCAGCAGCTTTACGTGGGGCGGCAACAATGAGCAGTTCTTC. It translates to CASSFTWGGNNEQFF.

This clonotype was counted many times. The CDR3 loop is CASSRTGGYGYNEQFF. For the CDR3, the DNA is TGTGCCAGCAGCAGGACAGGGGGATACGGTTACAATGAGCAGTTCTTC. The chain uses TRBV11-2 and TRBJ2-1; 10 bases are shared with TRBD1. V dropped 5 bases and J dropped 4; count of bases not matched to a gene: 8. The CDR3 loop spans 16 amino acids. Germline CDR1 is SGHAT and CDR2 is FQNNGV.

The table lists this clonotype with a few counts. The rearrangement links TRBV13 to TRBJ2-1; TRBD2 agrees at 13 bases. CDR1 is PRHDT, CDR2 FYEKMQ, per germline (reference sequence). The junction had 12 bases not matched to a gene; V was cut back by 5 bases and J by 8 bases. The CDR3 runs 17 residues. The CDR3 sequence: CASSEKLAGGPRDEQFF. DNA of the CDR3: TGTGCCAGCAGCGAGAAACTAGCGGGGGGGCCGAGGGATGAGCAGTTCTTC.

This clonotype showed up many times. This CDR3 reads CASSRVGYNEQFF. DNA of the CDR3: TGTGCCAGCTCACGAGTGGGATACAATGAGCAGTTCTTC. This chain uses TRBV18 with TRBJ2-1; D is unclear. The CDR3 totals 13 residues. Germline loops: CDR1 KGHSH, CDR2 LQKENI. V dropped 4 bases and J dropped 4 bases, with 8 bases sitting between them. Drawing the rest from reference TRBV18 and TRBJ2-1, the complete variable domain is NAGVMQNPRHLVRRRGQEARLRCSPMKGHSHVYWYRQLPEEGLKFMVYLQKENIIDESGMPKERFSAEFPKEGPSILRIQQVVRGDSAAYFCASSRVGYNEQFFGPGTRLTVL.

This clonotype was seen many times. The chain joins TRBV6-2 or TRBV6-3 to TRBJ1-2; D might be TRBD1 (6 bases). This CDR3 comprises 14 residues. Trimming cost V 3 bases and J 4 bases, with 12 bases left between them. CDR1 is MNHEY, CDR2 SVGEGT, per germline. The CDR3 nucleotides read TGTGCCAGCAGTTATCCACAGGGACTCTATGGCTACACCTTC. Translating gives CASSYPQGLYGYTF.

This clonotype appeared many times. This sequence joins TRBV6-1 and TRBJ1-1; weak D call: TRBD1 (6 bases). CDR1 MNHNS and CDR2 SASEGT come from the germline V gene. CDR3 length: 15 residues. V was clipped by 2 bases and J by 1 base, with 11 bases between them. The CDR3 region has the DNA TGTGCCAGCAGTGAAATTTGGGGACAGAACACTGAAGCTTTCTTT. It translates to CASSEIWGQNTEAFF.

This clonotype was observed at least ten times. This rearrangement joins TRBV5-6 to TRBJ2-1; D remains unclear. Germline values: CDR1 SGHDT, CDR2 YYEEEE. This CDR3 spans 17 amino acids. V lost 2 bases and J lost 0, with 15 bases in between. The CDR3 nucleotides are TGTGCCAGCAGCTTCGGGCTTTACTCTAGCTCCTACAATGAGCAGTTCTTC. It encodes CASSFGLYSSSYNEQFF.